Below, 13 T cell receptor beta chains from the same sample are listed, as sequenced in a study of T cell responses to AZD1222 COVID-19 vaccine. Sequencing used immunoSEQ multiplex PCR; TCRdb keeps in-frame clones, though not all of them. The repertoire has 150,000 or so clones, roughly nine tenths of them found once; the top ten carry approximately 3.1%. Here the sequenced sample was peripheral blood, taken on day 0 of AZD1222 vaccination. The receptors were gathered from an adult in good health.

The rearrangement uses TRBV18 and TRBJ1-1; tentatively, D is TRBD1 (6 bases). The CDR3 consists of 15 residues. V gave up 3 bases and J gave up 4 bases, with 15 bases separating them. Germline V CDR1 and CDR2: KGHSH, LQKENI. The CDR3 region has the DNA TGTGCCAGCTCACCCTCACAGGGAGAGGGCACTGAAGCTTTCTTT. Translating it yields CASSPSQGEGTEAFF.

This CDR3 reads CASGTQPNSPLHF. The CDR3 nucleotides read TGTGCCAGTGGGACCCAGCCCAATTCACCCCTCCACTTT. This chain uses TRBV19 with TRBJ1-6; possible D gene TRBD1, 5 bases. Trimming removed 8 bases from V and 7 bases from J, with 12 bases in between. This CDR3 is 13 amino acids long. From germline, CDR1 is LNHDA and CDR2 SQIVND (reference sequence).

V and J are TRBV7-2 and TRBJ1-2, with D perhaps TRBD1 (5 bases). The CDR3 runs 14 residues. Trimming cost V 4 bases and J 3 bases, with 12 bases left between them. The germline V gene has CDR1 SGHTA and CDR2 FQGNSA. The CDR3 sequence: CASSSHRLDYGYTF. The CDR3 DNA is TGTGCCAGCAGCTCTCACAGGTTGGACTATGGCTACACCTTC.

The chain employs TRBV5-4 and TRBJ2-3; 12 bases are a match to TRBD2. V was clipped by 2 bases and J by 3 bases; unmatched bases: 4. The CDR3 runs to 16 residues. The germline gives CDR1 SGHNT, CDR2 YYREEE (reference sequence). CDR3 nucleotides: TGTGCCAGCAGCTTCCGACTAGCGGGGGCGACAGATACGCAGTATTTT. It specifies CASSFRLAGATDTQYF.

V and J are TRBV4-1 and TRBJ1-6; TRBD1 matches 12 bases. This CDR3 has 18 amino acids. The trim removed 5 bases at V and 6 bases at J, leaving 11 bases unmatched. Germline V lookup: CDR1 MGHRA, CDR2 YSYEKL. Here the CDR3 DNA reads TGCGCCAGCAGCTTACTACCGGGACAGGGGGCGGTTAATTCACCCCTCCACTTT. It encodes CASSLLPGQGAVNSPLHF.

Notes on this clone: The junction does not match germline at one end; this may be a read error. The chain uses TRBV7-2 and TRBJ1-3; 7 bases fit TRBD1. CDR3 length: 13 amino acids. Germline lookup yields CDR1 SGHTA and CDR2 FQGNSA. The CDR3 protein is CASSPTDRAIHFF. CDR3 coding DNA: TGTGCCAGCAGCCCTACCGACAGGGCCATCCACTTTTTT.

This clone was seen just once. This rearrangement joins TRBV3-1 (or the pseudogene TRBV3-2) to TRBJ1-6; 9 bases agree with TRBD1. V gave up 6 bases and J gave up 7 bases; unmatched junction bases: 13. Germline CDR1 LGHDT, CDR2 YNNKEL (reference sequence). The CDR3 is made up of 17 amino acids. The CDR3 nucleotides read TGTGCCAGCAGTCCAAACTACATGACAGGGGGAAATTCACCCCTCCACTTT. Residues: CASSPNYMTGGNSPLHF.

This clone was counted a few times. V and J are TRBV29-1 and TRBJ2-7; no firm D call. V lost 5 bases and J lost 7, with 15 bases in between. The length of the CDR3 is 12 residues. Germline CDR1 SQVTM, CDR2 ANQGSEA. CDR3 bases: TGCAGCGTTCAACCCACGCGTTGGGAGCAGTACTTC. It encodes CSVQPTRWEQYF.

The gene calls are TRBV28 and TRBJ1-5; maybe TRBD1 (5 bases). Germline assignment: CDR1 MDHEN and CDR2 SYDVKM. Trimming left V 6 bases short and J 9 bases short, with 15 bases between. The length of the CDR3 is 13 residues. For the CDR3, the DNA is TGTGCCAGCAGCGACTTTCCTGGGGGGCCCCAGCATTTT. This codes for CASSDFPGGPQHF.

This clone was detected only once. V usage is TRBV7-9 and J usage is TRBJ1-1; D gene ambiguous. Germline V CDR1 and CDR2: SEHNR, FQNEAQ (reference sequence). This CDR3 has 15 amino acids. The germline V and J ends were trimmed by 1 base and 3 bases, with 12 bases remaining between them. In DNA, the CDR3 is TGTGCCAGCAGCTTAGTCCCGGCAGGCCACACTGAAGCTTTCTTT. Translating gives CASSLVPAGHTEAFF.

This sequence joins TRBV19 and TRBJ1-2; D remains ambiguous. Per the germline V gene, CDR1 is LNHDA and CDR2 is SQIVND (reference sequence). The length of the CDR3 is 11 residues. V lost 6 bases and J lost 6, with 8 bases in between. The CDR3 region is CASRKGNGYTF. The CDR3 bases are TGTGCCAGTAGAAAGGGAAATGGCTACACCTTC.

CDR3 in DNA: TGTGCCAGCAGTTCTCAAGATGAAAAACTGTTTTTT. This sequence encodes CASSSQDEKLFF. The chain carries TRBV12-3 or TRBV12-4 and TRBJ1-4; unclear D gene. The CDR3 has 12 amino acids. The V gene lost 4 bases and the J gene lost 6 bases, with 6 bases spanning the gap.

This clone was observed once. The chain recombines TRBV11-3 with TRBJ1-3, with D unclear. Trimming shortened V by 5 bases and J by 3 bases, and 11 bases separated the two germline ends. Germline CDR1 SGHNT, CDR2 YENEEA. This CDR3 has 14 residues. The CDR3, as DNA: TGTGCCAGCAGCCCACCGGGGAATGGAAACACCATATATTTT. Protein: CASSPPGNGNTIYF. The variable domain in full, with the rest retrieved from reference TRBV11-3 and TRBJ1-3, is EAGVVQSPRYKIIEKKQPVAFWCNPISGHNTLYWYLQNLGQGPELLIRYENEEAVDDSQLPKDRFSAERLKGVDSTLKIQPAELGDSAVYLCASSPPGNGNTIYFGEGSWLTVV.